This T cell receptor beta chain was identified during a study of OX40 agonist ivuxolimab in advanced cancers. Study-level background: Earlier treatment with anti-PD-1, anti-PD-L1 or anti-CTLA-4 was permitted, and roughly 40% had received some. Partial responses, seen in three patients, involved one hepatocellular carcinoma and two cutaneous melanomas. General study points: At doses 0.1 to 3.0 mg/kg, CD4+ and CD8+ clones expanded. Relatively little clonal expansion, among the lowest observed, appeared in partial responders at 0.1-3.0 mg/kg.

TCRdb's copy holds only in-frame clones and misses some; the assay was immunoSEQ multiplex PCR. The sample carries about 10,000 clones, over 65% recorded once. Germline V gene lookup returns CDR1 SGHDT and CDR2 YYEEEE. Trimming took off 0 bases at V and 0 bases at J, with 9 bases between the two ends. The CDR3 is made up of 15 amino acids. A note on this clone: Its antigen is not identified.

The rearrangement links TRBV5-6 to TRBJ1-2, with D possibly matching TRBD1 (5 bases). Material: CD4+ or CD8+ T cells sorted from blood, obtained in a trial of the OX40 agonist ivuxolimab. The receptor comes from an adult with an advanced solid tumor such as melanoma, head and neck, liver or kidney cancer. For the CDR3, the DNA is TGTGCCAGCAGCTTGGCTGGGGACCCTAACTATGGCTACACCTTC. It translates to CASSLAGDPNYGYTF.